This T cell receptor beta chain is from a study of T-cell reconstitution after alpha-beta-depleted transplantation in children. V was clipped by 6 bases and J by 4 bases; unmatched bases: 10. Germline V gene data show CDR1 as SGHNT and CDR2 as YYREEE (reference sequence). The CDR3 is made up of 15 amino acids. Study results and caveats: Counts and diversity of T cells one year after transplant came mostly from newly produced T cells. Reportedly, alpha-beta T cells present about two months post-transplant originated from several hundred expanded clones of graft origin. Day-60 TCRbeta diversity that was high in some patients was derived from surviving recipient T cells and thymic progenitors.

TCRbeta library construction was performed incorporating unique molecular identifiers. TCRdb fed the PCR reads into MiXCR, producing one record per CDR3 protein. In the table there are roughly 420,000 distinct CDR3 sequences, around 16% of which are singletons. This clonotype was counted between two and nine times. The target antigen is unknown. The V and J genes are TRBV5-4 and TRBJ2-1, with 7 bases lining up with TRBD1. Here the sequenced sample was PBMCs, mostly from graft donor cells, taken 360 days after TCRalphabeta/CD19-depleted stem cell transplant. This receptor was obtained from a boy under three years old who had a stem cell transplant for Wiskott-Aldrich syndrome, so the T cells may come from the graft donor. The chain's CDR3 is CASTDPVTGYNEQFF. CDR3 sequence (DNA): TGTGCCAGCACCGACCCTGTGACAGGGTACAATGAGCAGTTCTTC.